The present T cell receptor beta chain was sequenced within a study of identical twins (dated by TCRdb to about 2016). About the investigation overall: TCR alpha and beta repertoires from monozygotic twins, unrelated adults of various ages and cord blood were deep-sequenced to test whether fetal clonotypes persist. To rule out contamination, replicate twin experiments were performed at different times with different library preparation protocols. Findings and caveats that apply to the study as a whole: Because the same donors could not be followed over many years, the conclusions relied on cross-sectional statistical analysis. Out-of-frame TCR alpha sequences shared between twins showed an excess of low generation-probability sequences compared with coincidental sharing between unrelated individuals. In monozygotic twins, out-of-frame TCR alpha sharing was systematically underestimated by recombination models, although the models agreed with sharing between unrelated individuals. Zero-insertion analyses could be partly confounded by invariant T cells such as MAIT and iNKT, though diverse VJ usage argued against such confounding for most clonotypes. Abundant cord blood beta clonotypes carried fewer insertions; young adult naive repertoires showed a weaker similar trend, while memory repertoires showed none. A weaker excess of twin sharing was found in beta out-of-frame sequences because the signal-to-noise ratio was lowered by fewer shared sequences.

All donors were healthy Caucasians. The twin cohort consisted of three pairs of female monozygotic twins, all aged about 18 to 29 years. Positive isolation kits from Invitrogen were used to isolate CD4+ and CD8+ T cell populations. Library prep was done by 5' RACE. The data were produced on an Illumina HiSeq 2000. A universal primer binding site was added through template switching, and the final cDNA carried a unique molecular identifier so that TCR cDNA molecules could be counted accurately. Specific primers in the conserved constant-segment region were used to synthesize first-strand cDNA for the TCR alpha and beta chains. To control for contamination, every cDNA library carried two barcodes: a SMART-Mk sample barcode plus Illumina barcodes. TruSeq adapter sequences, together with Illumina sample barcodes, were added in two successive PCR steps. The TCR alpha and beta cDNA libraries were sequenced on the Illumina HiSeq platform using custom primers. As for the authors' bioinformatics: MiGEC processed the raw reads to extract unique molecular identifiers, while MiXCR was used to determine the CDR3 positions. For each individual, recombination models were inferred using an EM algorithm with the repgenHMM and IGoR tools. The analysis of shared clonotypes was done with the tcR package in R, with sharing normalized by the product of cloneset sizes. Out-of-frame nonproductive sequences were analyzed to study raw recombination free of thymic and clonal selection effects. TCRdb handled the public reads itself, with Q25 trimming in fastp and clone calling in MiXCR, and kept productive beta chains. Every entry covers one CDR3 protein and lists the most common genes and DNA from its rows. The V and J calls were determined by TCRdb, not by the authors. This sample gives some 500,000 distinct CDR3 sequences in total; 22% of them show up just once. The ten most abundant clones make up roughly 0.9% of the sample.

This clonotype was counted between two and nine times. Its binding antigen is unknown. There are no base qualities to consult, and no much larger clone falls within one base. This sample also belongs to another study, concerning T cells expressing NK-cell markers. Per that second paper: About eight donors provided sorted CD3+CD56+NKG2C+, CD3+CD56+NKG2C- and CD3+CD56-NKG2C+ T-cell subsets, whose TCR beta-chain repertoires were profiled. Among the eight sequenced donors, seven were HCMV-seropositive and one was HCMV-seronegative. To restrict sorting to alphabetaTCR-expressing T cells, an anti-gammadeltaTCR antibody was added in several experiments. For roughly 6 donors, the dominant CD3+CD56+NKG2C+ clonotypes were among the top 10 CD8+ clonotypes and accounted for about 1.0-7.5% of CD8+ T cells. Those dominant clonotypes were again the most abundant among CD3+CD56-NKG2C+ cells in several donors, at about 25-65%. Whether the expanded NKG2C-expressing T cell clones were specific for HCMV antigens remained unclear. Randomly selected healthy volunteers, three men and five women, were used as the eight sequenced donors. HCMV serostatus was determined by detecting HCMV-specific IgG in serum with a commercial ELISA kit. MIGEC was used to demultiplex reads and group reads by UMI, and MiTCR was used to assemble and quantify clonotypes. To remove erroneous sequences, TCR cDNA sequences were retained only when supported by two or more reads. The tcR package was used for downstream repertoire analysis, with clonotypes matched between fractions based on CDR3 nucleotide sequence plus V segment. VDJmatch was used to annotate antigen specificity against VDJdb, with one amino acid substitution allowed in CDR3.

The sequenced material came from CD4+ T cells sorted from blood. This sequence originates from a woman in her late teens or twenties in good health.

The DNA sequence is TGTGCCAGCAGAAAGGACAGGGTTACAGATACGCAGTATTTT. This sequence encodes CASRKDRVTDTQYF. The V gene is TRBV27 and the J gene is TRBJ2-3; the junction holds 8 bases that match TRBD1. Relative to germline, V is missing 6 bases and J is missing 3 bases, with 5 bases of the junction outside any gene match. The germline V gene (reference sequence) yields MNHEY for CDR1 and SMNVEV for CDR2. The CDR3 measures 14 amino acids from cysteine to phenylalanine. Only the CDR3 part of the read is kept: 42 bases, read in frame from the first base.